The sequence of this T cell receptor (beta chain) was determined in a study of shared clonotypes between healthy human individuals. As for the study in general: CD4 naive and memory got three plates each, CD8 naive two, CD8 memory one. Study-level results: Between a few donors, naive CD4 clonotypes were shared at a level of around 5.1%. Naive subsets, compared against memory subsets, generally had larger estimated richness values.

Terminally differentiated effector memory CD45RA+ cells were excluded from the naive CD8 cells, which were CD45RO-negative and positively selected for CCR7. All donors were healthy HIV-negative adults lacking recent acute infections or vaccinations. For this clone: The target antigen is unknown.

Looked up from germline, CDR1 is MNHEY and CDR2 is SMNVEV (reference sequence). V lost 6 bases and J lost 6, with 12 bases in between. The CDR3 runs 13 residues. Some clones are missing from TCRdb's copy, which holds only in-frame ones; the method was immunoSEQ multiplex PCR. The top ten hold more than 20% of the sample, which has roughly 890,000 clones, about 91% seen once. The TCR originated in a man aged 25 to 45 in good health. The sample comprised naive CD8+ T cells sorted from blood. V is TRBV27 and J is TRBJ1-5; the D gene is possibly TRBD1 (6 bases). CDR3 nucleotide sequence: TGTGCCAGCAGGGGCTGGGGGGCTCAGCCCCAGCATTTT. This translates into CASRGWGAQPQHF.